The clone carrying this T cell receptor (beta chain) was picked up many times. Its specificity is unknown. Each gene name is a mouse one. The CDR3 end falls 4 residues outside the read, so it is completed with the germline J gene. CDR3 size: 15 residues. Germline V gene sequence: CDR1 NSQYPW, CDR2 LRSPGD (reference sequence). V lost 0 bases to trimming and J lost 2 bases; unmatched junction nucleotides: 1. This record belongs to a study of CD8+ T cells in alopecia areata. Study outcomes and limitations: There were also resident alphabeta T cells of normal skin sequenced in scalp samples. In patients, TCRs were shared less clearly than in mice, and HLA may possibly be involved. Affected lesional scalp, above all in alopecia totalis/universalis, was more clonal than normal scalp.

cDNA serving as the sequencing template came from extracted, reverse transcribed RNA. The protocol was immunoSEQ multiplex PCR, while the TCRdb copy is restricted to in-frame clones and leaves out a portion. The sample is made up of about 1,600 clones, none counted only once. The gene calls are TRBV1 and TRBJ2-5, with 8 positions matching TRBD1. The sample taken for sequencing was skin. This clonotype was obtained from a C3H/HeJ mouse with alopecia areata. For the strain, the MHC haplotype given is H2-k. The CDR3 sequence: CTCSADTGGQDTQYF. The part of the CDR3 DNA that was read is TGCACCTGCAGTGCAGATACAGGGGGCCAAGAC.